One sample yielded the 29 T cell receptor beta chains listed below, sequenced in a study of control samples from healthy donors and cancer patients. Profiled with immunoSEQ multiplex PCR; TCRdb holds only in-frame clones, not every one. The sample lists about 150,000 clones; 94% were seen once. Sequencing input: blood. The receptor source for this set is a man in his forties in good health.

The CDR3 DNA sequence: TGTGCCAGCAGCTCCTACGAGGGTGCTAATGAAAAACTGTTTTTT. It is translated as CASSSYEGANEKLFF. The V call is TRBV7-9, the J call TRBJ1-4; D unclear. The V gene lost 4 bases and the J gene lost 3 bases, with 12 bases spanning the gap. This CDR3 has 15 amino acids. Germline values: CDR1 SEHNR, CDR2 FQNEAQ (reference sequence).

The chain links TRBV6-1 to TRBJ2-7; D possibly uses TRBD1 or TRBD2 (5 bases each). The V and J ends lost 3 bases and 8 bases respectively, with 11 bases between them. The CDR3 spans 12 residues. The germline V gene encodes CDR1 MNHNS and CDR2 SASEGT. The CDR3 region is CASSDPRGQQYF. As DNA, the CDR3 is TGTGCCAGCAGTGACCCCCGGGGCCAGCAGTACTTC.

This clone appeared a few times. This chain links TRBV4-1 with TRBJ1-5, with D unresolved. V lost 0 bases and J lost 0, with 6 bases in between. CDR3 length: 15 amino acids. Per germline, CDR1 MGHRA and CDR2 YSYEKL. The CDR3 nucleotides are TGCGCCAGCAGCCAAGACTTCAGTAGCAATCAGCCCCAGCATTTT. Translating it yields CASSQDFSSNQPQHF.

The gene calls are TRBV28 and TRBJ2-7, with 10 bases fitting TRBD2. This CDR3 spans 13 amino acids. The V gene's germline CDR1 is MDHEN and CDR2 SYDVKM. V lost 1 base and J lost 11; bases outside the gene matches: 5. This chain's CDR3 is CASSLYASGGKYF. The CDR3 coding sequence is TGTGCCAGCAGTTTATACGCTAGCGGGGGCAAGTACTTC.

The CDR3 spells CASSYKEGSNYGYTF. The DNA of the CDR3 is TGTGCCAGCAGTTACAAAGAGGGGTCGAACTATGGCTACACCTTC. J is TRBJ1-2 and V is TRBV6-6; possible D gene TRBD1, 5 bases. The CDR3 covers 15 residues. Deletions cut 2 bases from V and 2 bases from J, with 12 bases between. Germline CDR1 and CDR2: MNHNY and SVGAGI (reference sequence).

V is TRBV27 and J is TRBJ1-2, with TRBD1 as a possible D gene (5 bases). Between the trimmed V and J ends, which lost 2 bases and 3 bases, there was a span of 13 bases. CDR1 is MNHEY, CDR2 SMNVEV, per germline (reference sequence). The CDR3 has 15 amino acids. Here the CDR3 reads CASSLQGARYYGYTF. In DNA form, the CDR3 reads TGTGCCAGCAGTTTACAGGGTGCTCGGTACTATGGCTACACCTTC.

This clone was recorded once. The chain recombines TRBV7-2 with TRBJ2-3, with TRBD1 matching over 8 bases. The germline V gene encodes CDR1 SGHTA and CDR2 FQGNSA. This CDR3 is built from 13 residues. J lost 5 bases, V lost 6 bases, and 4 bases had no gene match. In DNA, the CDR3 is TGTGCCAGCAGGCAGGGGGCTGGAGATACGCAGTATTTT. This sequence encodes CASRQGAGDTQYF.

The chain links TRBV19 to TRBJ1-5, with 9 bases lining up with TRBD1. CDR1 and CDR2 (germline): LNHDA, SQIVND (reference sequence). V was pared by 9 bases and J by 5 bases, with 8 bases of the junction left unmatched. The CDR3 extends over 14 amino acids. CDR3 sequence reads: CARPRQGGDQPQHF. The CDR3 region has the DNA TGTGCCAGACCCCGACAGGGGGGGGATCAGCCCCAGCATTTT.

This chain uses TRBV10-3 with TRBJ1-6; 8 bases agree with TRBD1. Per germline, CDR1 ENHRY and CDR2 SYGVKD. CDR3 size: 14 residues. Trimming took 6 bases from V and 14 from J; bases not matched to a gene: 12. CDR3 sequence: CAIRRTGQTATLHF. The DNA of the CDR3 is TGTGCCATCAGACGGACAGGGCAGACGGCCACCCTCCACTTT.

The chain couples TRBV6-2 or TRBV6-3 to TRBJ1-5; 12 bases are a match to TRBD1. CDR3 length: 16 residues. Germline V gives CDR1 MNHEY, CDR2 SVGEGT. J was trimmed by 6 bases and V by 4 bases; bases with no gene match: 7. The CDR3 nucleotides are TGTGCCAGCAGTTCCCTGGGACAGGGGGCCGGTCAGCCCCAGCATTTT. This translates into CASSSLGQGAGQPQHF.

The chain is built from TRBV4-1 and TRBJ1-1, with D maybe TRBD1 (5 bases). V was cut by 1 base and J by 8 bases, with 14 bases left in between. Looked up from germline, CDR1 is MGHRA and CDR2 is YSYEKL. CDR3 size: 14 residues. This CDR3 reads CASSQGGGAREAFF. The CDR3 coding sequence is TGCGCCAGCAGCCAAGGGGGAGGGGCCAGAGAAGCTTTCTTT.

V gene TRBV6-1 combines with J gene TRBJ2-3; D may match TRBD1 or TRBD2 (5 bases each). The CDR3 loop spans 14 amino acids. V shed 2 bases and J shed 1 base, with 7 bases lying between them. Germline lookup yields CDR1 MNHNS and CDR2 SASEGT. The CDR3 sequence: CASSERGGTDTQYF. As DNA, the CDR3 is TGTGCCAGCAGTGAAAGAGGGGGCACAGATACGCAGTATTTT.

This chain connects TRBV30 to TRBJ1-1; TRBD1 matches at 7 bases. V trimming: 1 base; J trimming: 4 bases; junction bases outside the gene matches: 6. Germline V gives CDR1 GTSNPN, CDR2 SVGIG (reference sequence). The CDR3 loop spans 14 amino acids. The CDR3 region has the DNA TGTGCCTGGAGTGCAATACAGGGGACCACTGAAGCTTTCTTT. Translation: CAWSAIQGTTEAFF.

The CDR3 sequence: CASSTGTQYSGNTIYF. The CDR3 coding sequence is TGTGCCAGCAGCACCGGGACACAATACTCTGGAAACACCATATATTTT. The chain combines TRBV5-6 with TRBJ1-3; D may be TRBD1 (6 bases). V was clipped by 4 bases and J by 0 bases, with 14 bases between them. The CDR3 covers 16 residues. Germline V CDR1 and CDR2: SGHDT, YYEEEE. Filled out from reference TRBV5-6 and TRBJ1-3, the complete variable domain reads DAGVTQSPTHLIKTRGQQVTLRCSPKSGHDTVSWYQQALGQGPQFIFQYYEEEERQRGNFPDRFSGHQFPNYSSELNVNALLLGDSALYLCASSTGTQYSGNTIYFGEGSWLTVV.

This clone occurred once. The chain's CDR3 is CASLKGPNTEAFF. The CDR3 nucleotides read TGTGCCAGCCTAAAGGGCCCGAACACTGAAGCTTTCTTT. V is TRBV3-1 (or the pseudogene TRBV3-2) and J is TRBJ1-1; D unresolved. The germline V gene encodes CDR1 LGHDT and CDR2 YNNKEL (reference sequence). The germline V and J ends were trimmed by 8 bases and 1 base, with 11 bases remaining between them. The CDR3 extends over 13 amino acids.

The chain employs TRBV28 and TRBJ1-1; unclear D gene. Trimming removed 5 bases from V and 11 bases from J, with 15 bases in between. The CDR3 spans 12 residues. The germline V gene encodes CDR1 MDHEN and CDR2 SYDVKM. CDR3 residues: CASSLEGRRAFF. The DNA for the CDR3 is TGTGCCAGCAGTCTGGAGGGTCGCCGGGCTTTCTTT.

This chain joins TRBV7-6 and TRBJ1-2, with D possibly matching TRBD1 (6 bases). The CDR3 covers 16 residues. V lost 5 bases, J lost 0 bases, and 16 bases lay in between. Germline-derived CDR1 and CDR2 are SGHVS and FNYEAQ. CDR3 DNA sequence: TGTGCCAGCAGCCTAGGGACCCCAGGGGCTAACTATGGCTACACCTTC. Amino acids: CASSLGTPGANYGYTF.

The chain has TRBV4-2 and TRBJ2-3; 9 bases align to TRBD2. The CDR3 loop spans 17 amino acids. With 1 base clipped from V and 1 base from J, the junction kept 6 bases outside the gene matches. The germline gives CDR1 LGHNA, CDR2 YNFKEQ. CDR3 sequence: CASSQGAQRGGTDTQYF. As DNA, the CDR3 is TGTGCCAGCAGCCAAGGTGCTCAGCGGGGGGGCACAGATACGCAGTATTTT.

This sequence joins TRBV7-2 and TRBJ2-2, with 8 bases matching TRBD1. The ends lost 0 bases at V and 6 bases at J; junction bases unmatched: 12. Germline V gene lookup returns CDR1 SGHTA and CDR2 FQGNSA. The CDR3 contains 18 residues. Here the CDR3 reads CASSLAPGGLNCSGELFF. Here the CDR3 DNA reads TGTGCCAGCAGCTTAGCGCCAGGGGGCTTAAATTGTTCCGGGGAGCTGTTTTTT.

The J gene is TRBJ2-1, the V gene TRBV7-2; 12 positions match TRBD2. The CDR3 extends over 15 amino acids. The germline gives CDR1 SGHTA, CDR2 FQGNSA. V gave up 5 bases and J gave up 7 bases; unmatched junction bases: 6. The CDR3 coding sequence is TGTGCCAGCAGCCCGGTTCTAGCGGGGGGGAATGAGCAGTTCTTC. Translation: CASSPVLAGGNEQFF.

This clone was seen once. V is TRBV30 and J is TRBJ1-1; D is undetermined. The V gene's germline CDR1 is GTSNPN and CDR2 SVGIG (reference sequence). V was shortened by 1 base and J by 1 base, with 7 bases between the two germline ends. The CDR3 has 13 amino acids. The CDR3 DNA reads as TGTGCCTGGAGTGGGTATCCGAACACTGAAGCTTTCTTT. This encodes CAWSGYPNTEAFF.

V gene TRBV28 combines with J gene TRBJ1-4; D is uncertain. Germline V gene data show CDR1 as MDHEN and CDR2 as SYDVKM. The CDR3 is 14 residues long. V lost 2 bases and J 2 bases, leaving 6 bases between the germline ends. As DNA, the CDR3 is TGTGCCAGCAGTTTAGGTGGGACTAATGAAAAACTGTTTTTT. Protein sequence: CASSLGGTNEKLFF.

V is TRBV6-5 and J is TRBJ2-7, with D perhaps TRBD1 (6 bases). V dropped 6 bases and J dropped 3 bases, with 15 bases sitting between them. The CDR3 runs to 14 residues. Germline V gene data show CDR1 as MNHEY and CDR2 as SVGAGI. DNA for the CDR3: TGTGCCAGCAGGCCGGGACACGGAGTCTACGAGCAGTACTTC. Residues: CASRPGHGVYEQYF.

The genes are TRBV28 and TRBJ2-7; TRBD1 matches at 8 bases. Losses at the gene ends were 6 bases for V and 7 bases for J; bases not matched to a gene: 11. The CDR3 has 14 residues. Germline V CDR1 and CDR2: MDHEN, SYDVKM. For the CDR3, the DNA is TGTGCCAGCAGAGGACAGGGTAAACAACGGGAGCAGTACTTC. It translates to CASRGQGKQREQYF.

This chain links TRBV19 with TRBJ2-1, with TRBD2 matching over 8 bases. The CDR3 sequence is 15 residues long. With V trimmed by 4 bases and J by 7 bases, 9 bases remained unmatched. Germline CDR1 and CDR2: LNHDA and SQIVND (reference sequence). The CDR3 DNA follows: TGTGCCAGTAGTACCAGCGGGGGAACACTGAATGAGCAGTTCTTC. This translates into CASSTSGGTLNEQFF.

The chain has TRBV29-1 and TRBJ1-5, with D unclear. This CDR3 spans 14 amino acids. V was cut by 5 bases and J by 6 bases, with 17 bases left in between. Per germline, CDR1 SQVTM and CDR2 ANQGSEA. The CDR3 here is CSVLTGAGGQPQHF. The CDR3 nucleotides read TGCAGCGTTCTGACGGGCGCTGGTGGTCAGCCCCAGCATTTT.

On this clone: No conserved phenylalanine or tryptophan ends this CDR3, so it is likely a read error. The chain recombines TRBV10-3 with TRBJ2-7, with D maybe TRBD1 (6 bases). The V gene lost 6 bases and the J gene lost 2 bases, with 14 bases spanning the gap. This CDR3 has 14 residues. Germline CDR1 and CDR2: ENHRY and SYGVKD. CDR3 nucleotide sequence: TGTGCCATCAGATACCGACAGGAAGCCTACGAGCAGTACCTC. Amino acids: CAIRYRQEAYEQYL.

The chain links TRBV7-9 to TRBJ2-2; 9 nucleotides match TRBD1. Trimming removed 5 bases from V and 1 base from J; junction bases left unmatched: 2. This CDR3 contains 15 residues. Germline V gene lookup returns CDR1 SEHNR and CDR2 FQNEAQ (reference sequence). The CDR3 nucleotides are TGTGCCAGCAGCACGGGACAGGGGAACACCGGGGAGCTGTTTTTT. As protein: CASSTGQGNTGELFF.

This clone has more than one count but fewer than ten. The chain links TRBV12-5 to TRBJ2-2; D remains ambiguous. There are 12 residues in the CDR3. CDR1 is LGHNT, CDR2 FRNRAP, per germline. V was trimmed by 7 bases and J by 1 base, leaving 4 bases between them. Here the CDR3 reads CASAGNTGELFF. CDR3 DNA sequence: TGTGCTAGTGCCGGGAACACCGGGGAGCTGTTTTTT.